This TCR beta chain was obtained from a study of blood T cell repertoires in COVID-19. The wider study: From T cells, B-cell-depleted T cells, or PBMCs came the material, which was cDNA or gDNA.

The table lists this clone with a few counts. Generated by immunoSEQ multiplex PCR, the TCRdb table keeps only in-frame clones and is missing some. Here the sample spans 410,000 or so clones, around 91% being singletons. The receptor's source is a woman aged 40 to 50 with COVID-19, enrolled during active disease. Source material: peripheral blood.

DNA for the CDR3: TGTGCCACCGGGTGTGGGGCTAACTCTGGAAACACCATATATTTT. Amino acid sequence: CATGCGANSGNTIYF. The chain employs TRBV24-1 and TRBJ1-3; TRBD1 is a possible D gene (5 bases). Trimming removed 9 bases at V and 0 bases at J, with 14 bases between. The germline V gene has CDR1 KGHDR and CDR2 SFDVKD. This CDR3 comprises 15 residues.